This TCR beta chain was recorded in a study of patients and donors after allogeneic stem cell transplantation. This CDR3 contains 14 residues. V trimming: 5 bases; J trimming: 7 bases; junction bases outside the gene matches: 8. Germline CDR1 and CDR2: SGHTS and YDEGEE. TCRdb recomputed calls from the RT-PCR reads with MiXCR, one row per CDR3 protein. Here the sample spans about 200,000 distinct CDR3 sequences, less than 50% being singletons. This clonotype was detected a few times. The rearrangement uses TRBV5-8 and TRBJ2-1; 8 bases agree with TRBD1. Sequenced: blood, either unsorted or a sorted T cell fraction (not recorded which). The origin of this receptor is a human donor who was either an allogeneic HSCT recipient or a stem cell or donor lymphocyte infusion donor (not recorded which). It is not recorded whose cells these are; they may come from a transplant donor. CDR3 DNA: TGTGCCAGCAGAGACAGGGGAGTAGGGAATGAGCAGTTCTTC. This gives the protein CASRDRGVGNEQFF. Full variable domain (rest looked up from reference TRBV5-8 and TRBJ2-1): EAGVTQSPTHLIKTRGQQATLRCSPISGHTSVYWYQQALGLGLQFLLWYDEGEERNRGNFPPRFSGRQFPNYSSELNVNALELEDSALYLCASRDRGVGNEQFFGPGTRLTVL.